This T cell receptor beta chain was sequenced for a study of T-cell reconstitution after alpha-beta-depleted transplantation in children. The table lists this clonotype with many counts. The antigen is unknown. Using unique molecular identifiers, the investigators prepared the TCRbeta library. MiXCR, run by TCRdb on the PCR reads, gives a single entry per CDR3 protein. Of 700,000 to 950,000 distinct CDR3 sequences detected, 16% appear once; the ten largest clones hold 5%. The V gene's germline CDR1 is SGHRS and CDR2 YFSETQ. This CDR3 has 15 residues. V shed 1 base, J shed 5 bases, and the junction held 7 bases outside the gene matches. Points from the study as a whole: After transplant, at about two months, alpha-beta T cells were reportedly derived from several hundred expanded graft clones.

This rearrangement joins TRBV5-1 to TRBJ2-7, with 9 bases matching TRBD2. The source is a male patient between 10 and 17 years old who had a stem cell transplant for acute lymphoblastic leukemia, so the T cells may come from the graft donor. The starting material was PBMCs, mostly from graft donor cells, obtained 360 days after TCRalphabeta/CD19-depleted stem cell transplant. Here the CDR3 reads CASSLNSGRPNEQYF. Here the CDR3 DNA reads TGCGCCAGCAGCTTGAATAGCGGGAGACCCAACGAGCAGTACTTC. Complete variable domain (other parts from reference TRBV5-1 and TRBJ2-7): KAGVTQTPRYLIKTRGQQVTLSCSPISGHRSVSWYQQTPGQGLQFLFEYFSETQRNKGNFPGRFSGRQFSNSRSEMNVSTLELGDSALYLCASSLNSGRPNEQYFGPGTRLTVT.